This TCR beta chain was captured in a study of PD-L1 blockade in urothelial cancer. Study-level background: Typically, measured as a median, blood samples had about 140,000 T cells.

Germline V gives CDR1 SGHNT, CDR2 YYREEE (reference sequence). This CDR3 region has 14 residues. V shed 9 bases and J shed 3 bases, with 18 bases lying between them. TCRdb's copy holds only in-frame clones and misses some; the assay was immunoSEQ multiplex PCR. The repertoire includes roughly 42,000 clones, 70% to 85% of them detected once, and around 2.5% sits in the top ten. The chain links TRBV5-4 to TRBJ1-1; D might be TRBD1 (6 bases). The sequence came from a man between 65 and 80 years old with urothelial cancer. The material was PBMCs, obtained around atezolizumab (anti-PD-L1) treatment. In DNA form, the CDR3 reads TGTGCCACCCGGGGTGGGGGGGCGGACACTGAAGCTTTCTTT. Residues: CATRGGGADTEAFF. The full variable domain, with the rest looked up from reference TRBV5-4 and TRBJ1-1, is ETGVTQSPTHLIKTRGQQVTLRCSSQSGHNTVSWYQQALGQGPQFIFQYYREEENGRGNFPPRFSGLQFPNYSSELNVNALELDDSALYLCATRGGGADTEAFFGQGTRLTVV.